The rows below give T cell receptor beta chains drawn from one sample of a study of control samples from healthy donors and cancer patients. This table comes from immunoSEQ multiplex PCR, and its TCRdb copy is limited to in-frame clones, with some not included. Among 10,000 or so clones listed, approximately 91% were seen once. The sequenced material came from PBMCs. Source of these receptors: a man aged 55 to 70 with colorectal cancer. Both conserved end residues are part of each CDR3. D genes are given only for firm matches. Size tells how often a clone was seen (once, few, many) or the class of an expanded clone, and some rows leave it out.

size	J	D	V	CDR3	DNA
few	TRBJ1-5	NA	TRBV5-5	CASSLSPNQPQHF	TGTGCCAGCAGCTTGTCTCCAAATCAGCCCCAGCATTTT
NA	TRBJ1-5	NA	TRBV7-9	CASSLRDTDEPQHF	TGTGCCAGCAGCTTGCGGGACACCGATGAGCCCCAGCATTTT
NA	TRBJ1-1	NA	TRBV5-1	CASSRDGVEAFF	TGCGCCAGCAGCAGGGACGGGGTCGAAGCTTTCTTT
NA	TRBJ1-6	NA	TRBV4-1	CASSQNDSPPLHF	TGCGCCAGCAGCCAAAATGACTCTCCACCCCTCCACTTT
NA	TRBJ1-3	TRBD1	TRBV12-3/TRBV12-4	CASTRGPGNTIYF	TGTGCCAGCACCAGGGGGCCAGGAAACACCATATATTTT
NA	TRBJ2-1	TRBD1	TRBV28	CASSLTGNEQFF	TGTGCCAGCAGTTTGACAGGGAATGAGCAGTTCTTC
NA	TRBJ1-5	NA	TRBV21-1	CAVRKGGSNQPQHF	TGTGCCGTCAGGAAGGGGGGAAGTAATCAGCCCCAGCATTTT
NA	TRBJ2-7	NA	TRBV19	CASSLSVRTSYEQYF	TGTGCCAGTAGTCTATCGGTTCGCACCTCCTACGAGCAGTACTTC
once	TRBJ2-2	NA	TRBV5-6	CASSWGPTNTGELFF	TGTGCCAGCAGCTGGGGGCCGACGAACACCGGGGAGCTGTTTTTT
NA	TRBJ1-6	NA	TRBV11-2	CASSLSQGSPLHF	TGTGCCAGCAGCTTATCCCAGGGTTCACCCCTCCACTTT
NA	TRBJ2-7	NA	TRBV11-2	CASSQAMGGYEQYF	TGTGCCAGCAGCCAGGCAATGGGCGGCTACGAGCAGTACTTC
NA	TRBJ1-2	NA	TRBV2	CASTRTVYGYTF	TGTGCCAGCACTAGGACAGTCTATGGCTACACCTTC
NA	TRBJ2-7	NA	TRBV3-1/TRBV3-2	CASSQDLRGTSYEQYF	TGTGCCAGCAGCCAAGATCTTAGGGGGACCTCCTACGAGCAGTACTTC
once	TRBJ1-5	NA	TRBV19	CASSPHHDRGNQPQHF	TGTGCCAGTAGTCCGCACCACGACAGAGGGAATCAGCCCCAGCATTTT
NA	TRBJ1-2	TRBD1	TRBV5-8	CASRWTGPYGYTF	TGTGCCAGCAGGTGGACAGGGCCCTATGGCTACACCTTC
NA	TRBJ2-1	NA	TRBV27	CASSIPGRNEQFF	TGTGCCAGCAGTATCCCGGGCAGAAATGAGCAGTTCTTC